This T cell receptor (beta chain) is drawn from a study of blood T cells in healthy people across ages. Through a sample-barcoded 5' primer and a J-beta primer mix, a second PCR was run for roughly 7 to 12 cycles. Each of the cDNA molecules was tagged by a template-switch adaptor with 12 random nucleotides. TCRdb independently ran MiXCR on the 5' RACE reads; one entry per CDR3 protein. The data hold about 1.6 million distinct CDR3 sequences, with 30% to 40% observed a single time. Comments on this clonotype: A single base separates this from a much larger clone, so it may be a read error.

CDR1 is MGHRA, CDR2 YSYEKL, per germline. The CDR3 runs to 15 residues. Trimming left V 1 base short and J 4 bases short, with 14 bases between. This chain uses TRBV4-1 with TRBJ2-7; possibly TRBD2 for D (5 bases). Sequencing input: blood. The TCR originated in a woman in her 30s in good health. CDR3 nucleotide sequence: TGCGCCAGCAGCCAAGTTGCGACATCGGGGTACGAGCAGTACTTC. It translates to CASSQVATSGYEQYF.